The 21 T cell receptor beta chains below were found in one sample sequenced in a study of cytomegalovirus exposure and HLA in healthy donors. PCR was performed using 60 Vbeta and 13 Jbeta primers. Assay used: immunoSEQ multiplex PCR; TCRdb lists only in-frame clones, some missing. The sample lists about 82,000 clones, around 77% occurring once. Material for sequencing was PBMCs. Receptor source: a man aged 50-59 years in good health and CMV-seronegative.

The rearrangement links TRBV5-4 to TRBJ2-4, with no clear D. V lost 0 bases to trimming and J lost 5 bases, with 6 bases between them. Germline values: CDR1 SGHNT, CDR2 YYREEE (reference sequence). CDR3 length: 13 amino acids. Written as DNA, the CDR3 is TGTGCCAGCAGCTTGGAGCGACAAAACATTCAGTACTTC. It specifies CASSLERQNIQYF.

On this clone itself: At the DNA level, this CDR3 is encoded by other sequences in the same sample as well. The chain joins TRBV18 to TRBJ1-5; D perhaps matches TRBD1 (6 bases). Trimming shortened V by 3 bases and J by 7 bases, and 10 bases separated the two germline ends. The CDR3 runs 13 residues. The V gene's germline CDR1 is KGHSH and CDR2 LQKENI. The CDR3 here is CASSPAGDQPQHF. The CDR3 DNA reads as TGTGCCAGCTCACCCGCAGGGGACCAGCCCCAGCATTTT.

CDR3 residues: CATRTGSSYEQYF. CDR3 nucleotides: TGTGCCACACGGACAGGTAGCTCCTACGAGCAGTACTTC. The chain employs TRBV10-3 and TRBJ2-7, with 7 bases matching TRBD1. This CDR3 region has 13 residues. The trim removed 10 bases at V and 0 bases at J, leaving 6 bases unmatched. CDR1 and CDR2 from the germline V gene are ENHRY and SYGVKD.

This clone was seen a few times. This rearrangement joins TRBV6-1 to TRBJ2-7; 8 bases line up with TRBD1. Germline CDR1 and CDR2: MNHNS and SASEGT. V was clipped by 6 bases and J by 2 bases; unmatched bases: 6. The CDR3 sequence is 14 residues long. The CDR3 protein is CASRMGQATYEQYF. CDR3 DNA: TGTGCCAGCAGGATGGGACAGGCTACCTACGAGCAGTACTTC.

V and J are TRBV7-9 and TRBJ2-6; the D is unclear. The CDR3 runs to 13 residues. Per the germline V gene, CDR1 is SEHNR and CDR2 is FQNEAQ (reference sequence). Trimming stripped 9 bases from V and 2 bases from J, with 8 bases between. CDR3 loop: CASQDTGANVLTF. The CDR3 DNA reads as TGTGCCAGTCAGGATACTGGGGCCAACGTCCTGACTTTC.

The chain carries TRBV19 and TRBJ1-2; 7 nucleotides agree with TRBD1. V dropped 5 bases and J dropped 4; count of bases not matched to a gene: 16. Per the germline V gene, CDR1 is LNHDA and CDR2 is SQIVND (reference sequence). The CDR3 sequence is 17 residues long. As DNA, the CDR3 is TGTGCCAGTAGTCCCCGGGACAGACCCCCCAGTGGCTATGGCTACACCTTC. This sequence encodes CASSPRDRPPSGYGYTF.

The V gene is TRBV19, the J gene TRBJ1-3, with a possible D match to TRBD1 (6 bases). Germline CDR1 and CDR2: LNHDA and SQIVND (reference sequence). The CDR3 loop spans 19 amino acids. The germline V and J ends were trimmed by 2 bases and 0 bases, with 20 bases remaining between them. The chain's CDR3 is CASSIRGGGGTGSGNTIYF. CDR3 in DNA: TGTGCCAGTAGTATAAGGGGGGGTGGAGGGACCGGCTCTGGAAACACCATATATTTT.

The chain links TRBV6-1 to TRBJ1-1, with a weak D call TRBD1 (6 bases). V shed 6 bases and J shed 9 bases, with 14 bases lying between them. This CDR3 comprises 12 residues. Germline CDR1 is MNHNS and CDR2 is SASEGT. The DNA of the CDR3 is TGTGCCAGCAGCAACACACAGGGAAAAGCTTTCTTT. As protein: CASSNTQGKAFF.

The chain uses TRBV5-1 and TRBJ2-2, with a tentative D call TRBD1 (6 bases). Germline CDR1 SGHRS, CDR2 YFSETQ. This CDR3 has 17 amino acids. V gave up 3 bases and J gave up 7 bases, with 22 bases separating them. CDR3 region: CASSSLRGAGEGGELFF. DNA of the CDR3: TGCGCCAGCAGCTCTCTCCGAGGGGCAGGGGAAGGCGGGGAGCTGTTTTTT.

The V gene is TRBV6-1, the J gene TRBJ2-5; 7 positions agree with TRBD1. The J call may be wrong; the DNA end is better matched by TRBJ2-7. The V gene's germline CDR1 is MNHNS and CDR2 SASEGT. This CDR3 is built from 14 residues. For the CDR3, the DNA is TGTGCCAGCAGTACCGGGACAGCCAAATACGAGCAGTACTTC. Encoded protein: CASSTGTAKYEQYF.

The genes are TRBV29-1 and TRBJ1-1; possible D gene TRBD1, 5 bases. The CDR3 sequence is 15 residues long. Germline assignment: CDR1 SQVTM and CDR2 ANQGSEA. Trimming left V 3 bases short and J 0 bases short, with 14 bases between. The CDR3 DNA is TGCAGCGTTGATTTGGGGGGAGGGTTGAACACTGAAGCTTTCTTT. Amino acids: CSVDLGGGLNTEAFF.

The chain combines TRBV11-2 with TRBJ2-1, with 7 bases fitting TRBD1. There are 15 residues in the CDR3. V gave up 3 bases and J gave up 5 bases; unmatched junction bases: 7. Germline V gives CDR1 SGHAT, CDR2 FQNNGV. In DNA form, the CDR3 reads TGTGCCAGCAGCTTGCTCTCGGACAGGAACAATGAGCAGTTCTTC. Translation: CASSLLSDRNNEQFF.

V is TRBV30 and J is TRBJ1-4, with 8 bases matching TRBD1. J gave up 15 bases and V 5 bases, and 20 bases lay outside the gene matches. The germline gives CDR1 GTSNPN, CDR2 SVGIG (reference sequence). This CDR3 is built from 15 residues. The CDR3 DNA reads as TGTGCCTGGGGGCGTGCTGGACAGGGTGGGCTGAGGGTGTTTTTT. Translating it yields CAWGRAGQGGLRVFF.

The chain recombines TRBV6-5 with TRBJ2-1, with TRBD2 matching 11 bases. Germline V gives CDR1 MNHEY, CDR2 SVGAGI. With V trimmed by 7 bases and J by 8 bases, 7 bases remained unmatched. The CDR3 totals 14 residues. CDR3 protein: CASKNSGGGHEQFF. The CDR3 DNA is TGTGCCAGCAAGAATAGCGGGGGGGGGCATGAGCAGTTCTTC.

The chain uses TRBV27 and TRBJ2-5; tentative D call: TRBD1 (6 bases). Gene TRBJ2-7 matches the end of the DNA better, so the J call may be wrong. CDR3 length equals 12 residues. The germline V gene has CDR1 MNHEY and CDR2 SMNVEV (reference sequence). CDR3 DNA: TGTGCCAGCGGGATCAGGGGCAACGAGCAGTACTTC. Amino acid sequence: CASGIRGNEQYF.

In DNA, the CDR3 is TGTGCCTGGGCCCAGGGTTTTAATTCACCCCTCCACTTT. Protein: CAWAQGFNSPLHF. The chain joins TRBV30 to TRBJ1-6, with TRBD1 as a possible D gene (5 bases). Trimming shortened V by 5 bases and J by 6 bases, and 11 bases separated the two germline ends. Germline CDR1 reads GTSNPN; CDR2 reads SVGIG (reference sequence). The CDR3 sequence is 13 residues long.

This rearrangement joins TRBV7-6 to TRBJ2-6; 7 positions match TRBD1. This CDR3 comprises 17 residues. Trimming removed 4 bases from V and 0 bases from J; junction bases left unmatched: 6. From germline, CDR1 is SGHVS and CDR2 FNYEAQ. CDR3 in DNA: TGTGCCAGCAGCTGGACAGGTGGCACCTCTGGGGCCAACGTCCTGACTTTC. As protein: CASSWTGGTSGANVLTF.

CDR3 nucleotides: TGTGCCAGCAGTCTTAAGCGCACCGGGGAGCTGTTTTTT. It translates to CASSLKRTGELFF. The gene calls are TRBV6-5 and TRBJ2-2; D is unresolved. This CDR3 region has 13 residues. Germline-derived CDR1 and CDR2 are MNHEY and SVGAGI. V lost 5 bases and J lost 4, with 8 bases in between.

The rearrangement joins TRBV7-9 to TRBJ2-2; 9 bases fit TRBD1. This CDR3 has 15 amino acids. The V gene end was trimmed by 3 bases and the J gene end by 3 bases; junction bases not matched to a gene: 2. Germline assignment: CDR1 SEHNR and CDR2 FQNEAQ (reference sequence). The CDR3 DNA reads TGTGCCAGCAGCTTCGGGACAGGGCACACCGGGGAGCTGTTTTTT. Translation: CASSFGTGHTGELFF.

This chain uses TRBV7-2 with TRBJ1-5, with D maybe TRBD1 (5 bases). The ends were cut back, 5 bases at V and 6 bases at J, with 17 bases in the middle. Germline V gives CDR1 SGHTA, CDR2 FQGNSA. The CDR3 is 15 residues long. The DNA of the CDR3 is TGTGCCAGCAGCGCTCGTGGGGAGGGGTCTCAGCCCCAGCATTTT. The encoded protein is CASSARGEGSQPQHF. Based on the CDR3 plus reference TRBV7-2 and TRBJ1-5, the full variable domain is GAGVSQSPSNKVTEKGKDVELRCDPISGHTALYWYRQSLGQGLEFLIYFQGNSAPDKSGLPSDRFSAERTGGSVSTLTIQRTQQEDSAVYLCASSARGEGSQPQHFGDGTRLSIL.

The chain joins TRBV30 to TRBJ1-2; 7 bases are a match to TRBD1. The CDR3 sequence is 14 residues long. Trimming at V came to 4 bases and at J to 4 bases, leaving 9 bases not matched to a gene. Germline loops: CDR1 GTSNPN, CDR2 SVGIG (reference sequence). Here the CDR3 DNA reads TGTGCCTGGAAGCTGACAGGGATTCTCTATGGCTACACCTTC. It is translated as CAWKLTGILYGYTF. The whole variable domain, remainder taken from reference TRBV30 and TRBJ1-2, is SQTIHQWPATLVQPVGSPLSLECTVEGTSNPNLYWYRQAAGRGLQLLFYSVGIGQISSEVPQNLSASRPQDRQFILSSKKLLLSDSGFYLCAWKLTGILYGYTFGSGTRLTVV.